A selection of T cell receptor beta chains follows, all from one sample in a study of response to subunit inactivated influenza vaccine. Each CDR3 protein gets one entry after TCRdb re-called the RT-PCR reads with MiXCR. The data show 450,000 to 600,000 distinct CDR3 sequences, 7.6% seen once. Specimen: PBMCs from blood, collected roughly 24 months after vaccination. Source of these receptors: a man aged 50 to 69 who received an inactivated influenza vaccine. The CDR3 runs from the conserved cysteine through the conserved F or W. A D gene is named only where the DNA matches it firmly. Clone size is shown for a subset of rows, as once, few, many or a class of expanded clone.

d_call,v_call,clone_size,j_call,cdr3_nt,cdr3_aa
-,TRBV3-1,-,TRBJ1-6,TGTGCCAGCAGCCAAGTTCTTTTCGGGGACGGGAGAAGTTCACCCCTCCACTTT,CASSQVLFGDGRSSPLHF
-,TRBV7-9,few,TRBJ2-3,TGTGCCAGCAGCTTAACGTCCGAAACTCAGTATTTT,CASSLTSETQYF
-,TRBV18,-,TRBJ1-1,TGTGCCAGCTCACCAAGCAATGGACCCCAAGCTTTCTTT,CASSPSNGPQAFF
TRBD1,TRBV6-1,few,TRBJ1-1,TGTGCCAGCAGTCAGTCCGGGACAGGATTAGAAGCTTTCTTT,CASSQSGTGLEAFF
TRBD2,TRBV11-1,few,TRBJ2-1,TGTGCCAGCAGCCTCCGGACTAGCGGGAGATCGAGTTACAATGAGCAGTTCTTC,CASSLRTSGRSSYNEQFF
-,TRBV6-6,-,TRBJ2-1,TGTGCCAGCACTAGCGTAGCCTACAATGAGCAGTTCTTC,CASTSVAYNEQFF
TRBD2,TRBV12-3/TRBV12-4,many,TRBJ2-5,TGTGCCAGCAGTTTCCCCGGGACTAGCGGGGAGACCCAGTACTTC,CASSFPGTSGETQYF
-,TRBV7-2,-,TRBJ2-1,TGTGCCAGCAGCCCAACAAAAGGGGGGTATGAGCAGTTCTTC,CASSPTKGGYEQFF
-,TRBV20-1,-,TRBJ2-2,TGCAGTGCTAGTGCAACAGGGAGTAGCGGGGAGCTGTTTTTT,CSASATGSSGELFF
-,TRBV25-1,-,TRBJ1-5,TGTGCCAGCGGCTTGACGGGTCAGCCCCAGCATTTT,CASGLTGQPQHF
-,TRBV7-9,-,TRBJ2-7,TGTGCCAGCAGCTTAGCCAGGGCAAGCTCCTACGAGCAGTACTTC,CASSLARASSYEQYF
TRBD2,TRBV10-3,few,TRBJ2-7,TGTGCCATCAGTGCGGATAGCGGGGGCTACGAGCAGTACTTC,CAISADSGGYEQYF
-,TRBV6-5,few,TRBJ1-4,TGTGCCAGCAGTCTTCAAGGGGGAAAACTGTTTTTT,CASSLQGGKLFF
TRBD2,TRBV12-3/TRBV12-4,-,TRBJ2-2,TGTGCCAGCAGTTTTTTAGCGGGGGGCAATACCGGGGAGCTGTTTTTT,CASSFLAGGNTGELFF
TRBD1,TRBV29-1,few,TRBJ2-7,TGCAGCGTTGAGTTTGGACAGGGGGTATACGAGCAGTACTTC,CSVEFGQGVYEQYF
-,TRBV7-2,many,TRBJ2-3,TGTGCCAGCGGGGTCTCTCACACAGATACGCAGTATTTT,CASGVSHTDTQYF
-,TRBV12-3/TRBV12-4,many,TRBJ1-2,TGTGCCAGCAGTGGGGGACAAAACTATGGCTACACCTTC,CASSGGQNYGYTF
-,TRBV10-3,few,TRBJ2-6,TGTGCCATCAGTGAGATGGCTGGGGCCAACGTCCTGACTTTC,CAISEMAGANVLTF
-,TRBV7-8,few,TRBJ2-1,TGTGCCAGCAGCTTTCGGTCAGGCCCTCAGTTCTTC,CASSFRSGPQFF
-,TRBV10-3,many,TRBJ1-1,TGTGCCATCAAGGGCAATTTGAACACTGAAGCTTTCTTT,CAIKGNLNTEAFF
-,TRBV6-2/TRBV6-3,-,TRBJ1-4,TGTGCCAGCAGGCAGGTCCGGATGAGAGAGGAAAAACTGTTTTTT,CASRQVRMREEKLFF
-,TRBV20-1,few,TRBJ1-1,TGCAGTGCTAGTGGCGGGACATCAAACACTGAAGCTTTCTTT,CSASGGTSNTEAFF
TRBD1,TRBV6-2/TRBV6-3,-,TRBJ2-7,TGTGCCAGCAGCACGGACAGGTCCTACGAGCAGTACTTC,CASSTDRSYEQYF
-,TRBV18,many,TRBJ1-1,TGTGCCAGCTCTCGAGGACATAACACTGAAGCTTTCTTT,CASSRGHNTEAFF
-,TRBV2,many,TRBJ2-5,TGTGCCAGCAGCGGCGAACGGCGTGAGACCCAGTACTTC,CASSGERRETQYF
TRBD1,TRBV20-1,-,TRBJ1-2,TGCAGTGCTAAGGCGCCAGGGGGCATCGTTGGCTACACCTTC,CSAKAPGGIVGYTF
TRBD2,TRBV20-1,-,TRBJ2-3,TGCAGTGCTAGAGATGCGTCGAGGTGGAGCGGGACGAGGGATACGCAGTATTTT,CSARDASRWSGTRDTQYF
-,TRBV4-3,-,TRBJ2-7,TGCGCCAGCAGCCAAGGGTCCCAGGGTTGGGGCGAGCAGTACTTC,CASSQGSQGWGEQYF
-,TRBV6-5,-,TRBJ1-6,TGTGCCAGCACTTCACAGGGAAACGCCTATAATTCACCCCTCCACTTT,CASTSQGNAYNSPLHF
-,TRBV12-3/TRBV12-4,-,TRBJ2-7,TGTGCCAGCAGTTCCCCAGGACGGGTCTACGACGAGCAGTACTTC,CASSSPGRVYDEQYF
-,TRBV5-1,many,TRBJ2-7,TGCGCCAGCAGCTTGAAAGGGGCCACAGGGAGTGGGAGGATCGAGCAGTACTTC,CASSLKGATGSGRIEQYF
-,TRBV9,many,TRBJ2-5,TGTGCCAGCAGTACTGGACAGAAAGAGACCCAGTACTTC,CASSTGQKETQYF
-,TRBV6-6,-,TRBJ2-7,TGTGCCACTGGATTCGGGTACGAGCAGTACTTC,CATGFGYEQYF
-,TRBV12-3/TRBV12-4,few,TRBJ2-1,TGTGCCAGCAGTCCGAGCGCGGGGGCAGCCTACAATGAGCAGTTCTTC,CASSPSAGAAYNEQFF
-,TRBV20-1,many,TRBJ2-7,TGCAGTGCTAGAGGCCCCAGCTCCTACGAGCAGTACTTC,CSARGPSSYEQYF
-,TRBV20-1,-,TRBJ2-1,TGCAGTGCAACGACACTCCAGTCCTACAATGAGCAGTTCTTC,CSATTLQSYNEQFF
-,TRBV7-9,-,TRBJ2-1,TGTGCCAGCAGCTTTGGACTCTCTTACAATGAGCAGTTCTTC,CASSFGLSYNEQFF
TRBD1,TRBV12-3/TRBV12-4,many,TRBJ2-7,TGTGCCAGCAGTTCCACCGGGACAGGGTCCTACGAGCAGTACTTC,CASSSTGTGSYEQYF
-,TRBV12-3/TRBV12-4,few,TRBJ2-3,TGTGCCAGCAGTTTATCCGACAGTAGGACAGATACGCAGTATTTT,CASSLSDSRTDTQYF
-,TRBV5-1,-,TRBJ1-6,TGCGCCAGCAGCTTGGTCGGGGGTGATTCACCCCTCCACTTT,CASSLVGGDSPLHF
-,TRBV14,many,TRBJ2-2,TGTGCCAGCAGCCACGGCGGCAGGGTCAACACCGGGGAGCTGTTTTTT,CASSHGGRVNTGELFF
-,TRBV20-1,many,TRBJ2-7,TGCAGTGCTCCTTCCCCGTACGAGCAGTACTTC,CSAPSPYEQYF
-,TRBV5-1,-,TRBJ2-3,TGCGCCAGCAGCCGACAGGCACTCACAGATACGCAGTATTTT,CASSRQALTDTQYF
TRBD1,TRBV28,few,TRBJ1-4,TGTGCCAGCAGTTCTGACAGGGGGAGGCGTGAAAAACTGTTTTTT,CASSSDRGRREKLFF
-,TRBV7-9,-,TRBJ1-3,TGTGCCAGCAGCTCCATTGTCCAAACCATATATTTT,CASSSIVQTIYF
TRBD2,TRBV7-9,-,TRBJ2-7,TGTGCCAGCAGCTCCGGACTAGCGGGAGTCGTCGGCTACGAGCAGTACTTC,CASSSGLAGVVGYEQYF
-,TRBV20-1,-,TRBJ1-1,TGCAGTGCTAGAGGGGGCGGTAGGGCCAACCCGAACACTGAAGCTTTCTTT,CSARGGGRANPNTEAFF
-,TRBV6-1,-,TRBJ1-1,TGTGCCAGCGGCCGGACTCCAGTTGGCCCTGAAGCTTTCTTT,CASGRTPVGPEAFF
-,TRBV10-3,-,TRBJ2-1,TGTGCCATCAACGGCGGAAGGTACAATGAGCAGTTCTTC,CAINGGRYNEQFF
TRBD1,TRBV25-1,once,TRBJ1-4,TGTGCCAGCAGTCCCAATCCGGGACAGGGGCCCACTAATGAAAAACTGTTTTTT,CASSPNPGQGPTNEKLFF
TRBD1,TRBV7-8,many,TRBJ2-2,TGTGCCATACAACAGGGGGCGCTGGTCGGGGAGCTGTTTTTT,CAIQQGALVGELFF
TRBD1,TRBV10-3,-,TRBJ1-2,TGTGCCATCAGTGGGCAGGGGGCGAATGGCTACACCTTC,CAISGQGANGYTF
-,TRBV7-9,few,TRBJ1-3,TGTGCCAGCACCCTCTCGGACTATAGGGCTGGCACCATATATTTT,CASTLSDYRAGTIYF